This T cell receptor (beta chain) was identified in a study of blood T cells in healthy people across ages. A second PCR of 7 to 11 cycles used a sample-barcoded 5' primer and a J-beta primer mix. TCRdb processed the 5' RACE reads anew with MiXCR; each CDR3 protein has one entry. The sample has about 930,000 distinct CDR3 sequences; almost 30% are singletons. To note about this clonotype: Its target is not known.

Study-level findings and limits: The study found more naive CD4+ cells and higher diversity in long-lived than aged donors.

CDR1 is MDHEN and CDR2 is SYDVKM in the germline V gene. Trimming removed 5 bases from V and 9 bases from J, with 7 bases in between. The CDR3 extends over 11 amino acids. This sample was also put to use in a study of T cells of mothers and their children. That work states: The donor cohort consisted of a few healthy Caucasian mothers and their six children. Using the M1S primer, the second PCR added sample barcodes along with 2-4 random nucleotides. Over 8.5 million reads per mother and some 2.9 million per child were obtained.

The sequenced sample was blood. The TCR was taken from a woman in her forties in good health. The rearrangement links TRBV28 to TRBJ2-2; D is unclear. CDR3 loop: CASSTRRELFF. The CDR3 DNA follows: TGTGCCAGCAGTACCCGTAGGGAGCTGTTTTTT.